This T cell receptor beta chain was profiled in a study of beta chain features in type 1 diabetes (dated by TCRdb to the late 2010s). General notes on the study: No differences in mean age, gender distribution, total cell number or subset yield were found between patients and healthy donors. Whereas all 30 or so donors provided naive and central memory subsets, regulatory and stem cell-like memory subsets were isolated from just 8 patients and about 8 healthy donors. The study compared the TCRB repertoires of sorted circulating CD4+ T cell subsets in recently diagnosed type 1 diabetes patients with those in matched healthy donors. A total of about 100,000,000 sorted cells were examined across all samples, and RNA yield correlated strongly with the number of cells per subset.

From each donor, a single peripheral blood sample of about 120 mL on average was drawn into heparinised tubes. Using a panel that included CD45RO, CCR7, CD25, CD127, CD95 and CD27, naive, central memory, regulatory and stem cell-like memory CD4+ T cells were sorted on a BD FACSAria II. Purity was above 98% for every sorted population. PBMCs were isolated immediately by Lymphoprep density gradient centrifugation and stained directly without culture. So that batch effects would be minimized, each experiment stained and sorted samples in pairs, pairing one healthy donor with one patient. Note on this clone: Its antigen remains unidentified. The record has no base qualities; no much larger clone is one base away.

The research as a whole found: Naive, central memory and regulatory TCRB repertoires appeared to be more alike among patients than among healthy donors. Because cDNA rather than genomic DNA was sequenced, highly expressing activated cells could have been over-represented, although no difference in activation and CD3 levels was found between groups. Only small numbers of individuals were included in the HLA sub-analyses, which left unresolved whether HLA type had any influence on TCRB rearrangement. PCR might favor shorter templates, but patient and control samples were amplified and corrected together, so any skew would affect both groups equally. Patients with type 1 diabetes made fewer insertions and deleted more nucleotides at VDJ recombination sites, implying thymic rearrangement abnormalities. A moderate but significant shortening of TCRB CDR3 length was observed in type 1 diabetes patients in all four CD4+ subsets.

The entire isolated RNA was reverse transcribed using the High Capacity cDNA Reverse Transcription Kit, and thus expressed TCRB transcripts were sequenced. Naive, central memory and regulatory T cell samples underwent deep immunoSEQ sequencing, averaging approximately 3.3 million total reads per sample. After sorted cells were lysed in RLT buffer, RNA was extracted with DNase-treated RNeasy Micro or Mini kits, with the choice depending on cell number. To prevent cross-contamination, each cell subset was processed individually, whereas patient and healthy donor samples were processed jointly. The immunoSEQ multiplex PCR was used to amplify TCRB sequences from cDNA, yielding 87-bp fragments that span the CDR3 region. Sequencing of the amplicons was performed on the Illumina HiSeq platform. The authors' pipeline ran thus. PCR bias was computationally corrected using synthetic template baselines, reads within Hamming distance 2 were collapsed, and singletons that could not be merged were discarded. Reads were aligned against IMGT to assign V, D and J genes, CDR3 length and insertions or deletions at six rearrangement sites. Clonotype counts were normalized to sorted cell number within each subset before computing true diversity and Gini coefficients with the tcR R package. Repertoire sharing was quantified using the overlap coefficient calculated on TCRB nucleotide sequences. Out-of-frame TCRB sequences from naive cells were analyzed to stand in for the pre-selection repertoire. The source is immuneACCESS, and TCRdb retained only in-frame sequences with V and J called. Part of the clones is not carried over; for the studies checked, unresolved V genes explain less than half of this, and the remainder is unexplained. V, J and clone size derive from that table, while D and trimming were established from the DNA sequence. The table for this sample lists about 280,000 clones; around 16% of them were counted only once. The ten largest clones add up to approximately 0.015% of the sample.

The germline V gene gives CDR1 as LGHNA and CDR2 as YNFKEQ. V lost 0 bases and J lost 5 bases; the stretch between them is 13 bases long. Reading from cysteine to phenylalanine, the CDR3 counts 15 amino acids. Only CDR3 DNA remains: 45 bases, in frame from the first base. Sequencing input: naive CD4+ T cells from blood. The sample's cell subset or site label, decoded: true naive CD4+ T cells. The sequence joins TRBV4-2 to TRBJ1-2; the best D guess is TRBD1, with 6 bases matching. This TCR was sampled from a man between 18 and 29 years old with type 1 diabetes. DNA sequence: TGTGCCAGCAGCCAAGACCGGGACATGGTTTATGGCTACACCTTC. It is translated as CASSQDRDMVYGYTF.